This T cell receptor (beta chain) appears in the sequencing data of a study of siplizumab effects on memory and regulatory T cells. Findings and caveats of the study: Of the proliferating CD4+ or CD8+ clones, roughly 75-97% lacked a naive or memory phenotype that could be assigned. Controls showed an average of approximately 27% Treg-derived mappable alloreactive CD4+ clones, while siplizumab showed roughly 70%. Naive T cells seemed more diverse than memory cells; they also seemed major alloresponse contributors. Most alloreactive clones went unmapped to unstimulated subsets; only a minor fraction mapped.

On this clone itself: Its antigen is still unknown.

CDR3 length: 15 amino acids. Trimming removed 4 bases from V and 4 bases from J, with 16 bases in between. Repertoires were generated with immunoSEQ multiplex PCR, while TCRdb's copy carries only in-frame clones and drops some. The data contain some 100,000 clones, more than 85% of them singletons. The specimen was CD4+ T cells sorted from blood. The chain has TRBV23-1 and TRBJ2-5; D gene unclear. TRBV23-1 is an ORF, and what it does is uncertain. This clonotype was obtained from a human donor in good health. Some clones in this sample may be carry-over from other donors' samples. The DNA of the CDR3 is TGCGCCAGCAGTCCCCGATGGGTCCCGGGAGAGACCCAGTACTTC. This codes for CASSPRWVPGETQYF.